Below, 31 T cell receptor beta chains from the same sample are listed, as sequenced in a study of cytomegalovirus exposure and HLA in healthy donors. PCR used 60 Vbeta primers and 13 Jbeta primers. Clones were read by immunoSEQ multiplex PCR, and TCRdb kept only the in-frame ones, dropping some. This table holds roughly 100,000 clones, over 70% found once. The sample was PBMCs. The receptors here all came from a male donor in good health and CMV-seronegative.

This clone appeared once. This chain connects TRBV2 to TRBJ1-1, with 7 positions matching TRBD1. This CDR3 contains 13 residues. The junction had 5 bases not matched to a gene; V was cut back by 5 bases and J by 5 bases. Germline CDR1 and CDR2: SNHLY and FYNNEI. The CDR3 is CASSPGGRTEAFF. The CDR3 DNA follows: TGTGCCAGCAGTCCAGGGGGGAGGACTGAAGCTTTCTTT.

The chain has TRBV11-3 and TRBJ1-2; possibly TRBD1 for D (6 bases). This CDR3 is 19 amino acids long. V was clipped by 2 bases and J by 1 base, with 23 bases between them. Germline V gene sequence: CDR1 SGHNT, CDR2 YENEEA. The CDR3 DNA reads TGTGCCAGCAGCTTATCGGCAGGGGACGCATCCTCGATTAACTATGGCTACACCTTC. Its protein is CASSLSAGDASSINYGYTF.

The chain couples TRBV19 to TRBJ1-1; 8 nucleotides align to TRBD1. The CDR3 is 15 amino acids. Germline CDR1 is LNHDA and CDR2 is SQIVND (reference sequence). Losses at the gene ends were 5 bases for V and 7 bases for J; bases not matched to a gene: 12. The CDR3 sequence: CASSAHRGSGFEAFF. CDR3 in DNA: TGTGCCAGTAGTGCCCACAGGGGGTCTGGGTTTGAAGCTTTCTTT.

Only a few counts were recorded for this clone. The J gene is TRBJ2-7, the V gene TRBV7-2, with TRBD2 identical over 9 bases. V shed 8 bases and J 5 bases; nucleotides not matched to a gene: 4. The CDR3 is 12 residues long. CDR1 SGHTA and CDR2 FQGNSA come from the germline V gene. The CDR3 reads CASGLARNEQYF. DNA for the CDR3: TGTGCCAGCGGACTAGCGAGGAACGAGCAGTACTTC.

This clone was detected only a few times. This sequence joins TRBV6-1 and TRBJ2-7, with TRBD1 matching over 9 bases. Per germline, CDR1 MNHNS and CDR2 SASEGT. The trim removed 8 bases at V and 3 bases at J, leaving 8 bases unmatched. The CDR3 has 14 residues. CDR3 nucleotide sequence: TGTGCCAGCGCGACCGGGACAGGGATCTACGAGCAGTACTTC. Amino acids: CASATGTGIYEQYF.

V is TRBV28 and J is TRBJ1-6, with 8 bases fitting TRBD1. CDR1 is MDHEN and CDR2 is SYDVKM in the germline V gene. V dropped 4 bases and J dropped 9; count of bases not matched to a gene: 5. The CDR3 extends over 14 amino acids. The CDR3 nucleotides are TGTGCCAGCAGTTATAGACAGGGGACTTCACCCCTCCACTTT. Translation: CASSYRQGTSPLHF.

This chain joins TRBV7-3 and TRBJ2-1; 7 bases fit TRBD2. The CDR3 is 14 residues long. Trimming at V came to 5 bases and at J to 7 bases, leaving 8 bases not matched to a gene. Germline CDR1 is SGHTA and CDR2 is FQGTGA. CDR3 DNA sequence: TGTGCCAGCAGCAGTGCGGGACTACAAAATGAGCAGTTCTTC. This gives the protein CASSSAGLQNEQFF.

V gene TRBV5-8 combines with J gene TRBJ1-2, with a possible D match to TRBD1 (5 bases). V gave up 1 base and J gave up 2 bases, with 15 bases separating them. The germline V gene encodes CDR1 SGHTS and CDR2 YDEGEE. This CDR3 has 16 amino acids. CDR3 DNA sequence: TGTGCCAGCAGCTTGAGTCAGGGAAATCGGAACTATGGCTACACCTTC. Translation: CASSLSQGNRNYGYTF.

This clone was seen a single time. The chain joins TRBV6-5 to TRBJ2-3; 9 nucleotides match TRBD2. The CDR3 length is 16 residues. Germline assignment: CDR1 MNHEY and CDR2 SVGAGI. V gave up 0 bases and J gave up 4 bases; unmatched junction bases: 5. Written as DNA, the CDR3 is TGTGCCAGCAGTTACTCGGCGGGAGGGCCCGCAGATACGCAGTATTTT. Protein product: CASSYSAGGPADTQYF.

The chain links TRBV5-4 to TRBJ2-1, with D possibly TRBD2 on 5 matching bases. Germline loops: CDR1 SGHNT, CDR2 YYREEE (reference sequence). Between the trimmed V and J ends, which lost 4 bases and 7 bases, there was a span of 12 bases. The CDR3 is made up of 13 amino acids. The CDR3 region is CASSLDPGNEQFF. In DNA form, the CDR3 reads TGTGCCAGCAGCCTCGACCCGGGAAATGAGCAGTTCTTC.

The chain employs TRBV7-9 and TRBJ2-7, with TRBD1 matching over 7 bases. CDR1 and CDR2 from the germline V gene are SEHNR and FQNEAQ (reference sequence). CDR3 length equals 12 residues. V lost 8 bases, J lost 5 bases, and 6 bases stayed unmatched. The CDR3 coding sequence is TGTGCCAGCGGCGTTGGGACAGACGAGCAGTACTTC. Protein: CASGVGTDEQYF. The variable domain in full, with the rest retrieved from reference TRBV7-9 and TRBJ2-7, is DTGVSQNPRHKITKRGQNVTFRCDPISEHNRLYWYRQTLGQGPEFLTYFQNEAQLEKSRLLSDRFSAERPKGSFSTLEIQRTEQGDSAMYLCASGVGTDEQYFGPGTRLTVT.

The J gene is TRBJ2-5, the V gene TRBV4-2, with D possibly matching TRBD2 (6 bases). The better agreement between TRBJ2-7 and the DNA end casts doubt on the J call. Looked up from germline, CDR1 is LGHNA and CDR2 is YNFKEQ. The CDR3 length is 18 residues. CDR3 residues: CASSQELYPGEGTYEQYF. CDR3 DNA sequence: TGTGCCAGCAGCCAGGAACTCTACCCGGGAGAGGGCACCTACGAGCAGTACTTC.

V and J are TRBV7-9 and TRBJ2-1; 14 bases map to TRBD2. The CDR3 sequence is 14 residues long. With 6 bases clipped from V and 8 bases from J, the junction kept 3 bases outside the gene matches. The germline V gene has CDR1 SEHNR and CDR2 FQNEAQ (reference sequence). The CDR3 DNA sequence: TGTGCCAGCAGGGGACTAGCGGGAGTTTATGAGCAGTTCTTC. It specifies CASRGLAGVYEQFF.

This chain joins TRBV4-3 and TRBJ1-1; no clear D. V was pared by 3 bases and J by 0 bases, with 11 bases between. Per the germline V gene, CDR1 is LGHNA and CDR2 is YSLEER. This CDR3 is built from 15 residues. The CDR3 sequence: CASSHHTGVNTEAFF. The CDR3 coding sequence is TGCGCCAGCAGCCACCACACCGGGGTGAACACTGAAGCTTTCTTT.

The sample holds a few counts of this clone. V usage is TRBV19 and J usage is TRBJ1-1, with D perhaps TRBD1 (6 bases). The CDR3 spans 13 residues. Germline CDR1 and CDR2: LNHDA and SQIVND (reference sequence). V was pared by 5 bases and J by 5 bases, with 12 bases between. The CDR3 region has the DNA TGTGCCAGTAGTGTCACCGGGACAACTGAAGCTTTCTTT. As protein: CASSVTGTTEAFF.

In its sample, this clone was seen once. The V call is TRBV25-1, the J call TRBJ2-5, with 9 bases fitting TRBD1. Gene TRBJ2-7 matches the end of the DNA better, so the J call may be wrong. Germline V gene sequence: CDR1 MGHDK, CDR2 SYGVNS. CDR3 length: 16 residues. The CDR3 nucleotides read TGTGCCAGCAGTGACACGGGACAGGGATATTACGACGAGCAGTACTTC. Its protein product is CASSDTGQGYYDEQYF.

This clone was counted only a few times. The genes are TRBV19 and TRBJ1-5, with 7 nucleotides matching TRBD1. Trimming removed 7 bases from V and 2 bases from J; junction bases left unmatched: 11. This CDR3 is built from 16 residues. Germline V CDR1 and CDR2: LNHDA, SQIVND (reference sequence). This CDR3 reads CASTRDSLGGNQPQHF. For the CDR3, the DNA is TGTGCCAGTACAAGGGACAGCCTTGGGGGCAATCAGCCCCAGCATTTT.

This clone was seen a few times. The genes are TRBV10-3 and TRBJ2-3; TRBD1 matches 8 bases. The CDR3 consists of 13 residues. The ends lost 6 bases at V and 5 bases at J; junction bases unmatched: 4. The germline CDR1 and CDR2 sequences are ENHRY and SYGVKD. The CDR3 sequence: CAISRDRIDTQYF. DNA of the CDR3: TGTGCCATCAGCCGGGACAGGATAGATACGCAGTATTTT.

The CDR3 reads CASSEDSGRFYNEQFF. CDR3 nucleotide sequence: TGTGCCAGCAGTGAAGATAGCGGGAGGTTCTACAATGAGCAGTTCTTC. V and J are TRBV6-1 and TRBJ2-1; TRBD2 matches 10 bases. Trimming cost V 1 base and J 3 bases; bases outside gene matches: 3. Looked up from germline, CDR1 is MNHNS and CDR2 is SASEGT. This CDR3 is built from 16 residues.

The chain uses TRBV10-3 and TRBJ1-1; possibly TRBD1 for D (5 bases). The germline V and J ends were trimmed by 3 bases and 6 bases, with 14 bases remaining between them. Germline loops: CDR1 ENHRY, CDR2 SYGVKD. The CDR3 sequence is 14 residues long. CDR3 sequence (DNA): TGTGCCATCAGTGACGGTCAGGCGGGACCTGAAGCTTTCTTT. It yields the protein CAISDGQAGPEAFF.

The genes are TRBV5-6 and TRBJ2-5, with D possibly TRBD1 on 6 matching bases. The closer fit of TRBJ2-7 to the DNA end suggests the J call may be wrong. CDR3 length equals 13 residues. Germline values: CDR1 SGHDT, CDR2 YYEEEE. The CDR3 region has the DNA TGTGCCAGCAGCTTCGGACAGATTCACGAGCAGTACTTC. Translating gives CASSFGQIHEQYF.

The chain links TRBV5-1 to TRBJ2-7; 12 nucleotides agree with TRBD2. Trimming took 3 bases from V and 4 from J; bases not matched to a gene: 2. This CDR3 is built from 14 residues. Per germline, CDR1 SGHRS and CDR2 YFSETQ. The CDR3 bases are TGCGCCAGCAGCTCCGGGACTAGCGGGTACGAGCAGTACTTC. This translates into CASSSGTSGYEQYF.

The chain joins TRBV27 to TRBJ2-1, with 7 nucleotides matching TRBD2. With 3 bases clipped from V and 5 bases from J, the junction kept 10 bases outside the gene matches. Per germline, CDR1 MNHEY and CDR2 SMNVEV (reference sequence). The CDR3 is 16 amino acids. The CDR3 reads CASSFSAGAGDNEQFF. The CDR3, as DNA: TGTGCCAGCAGTTTCTCGGCGGGAGCAGGCGACAATGAGCAGTTCTTC.

This rearrangement joins TRBV6-6 to TRBJ2-7, with 7 bases that match TRBD2. The CDR3 length is 15 residues. CDR1 MNHNY and CDR2 SVGAGI come from the germline V gene (reference sequence). V was clipped by 7 bases and J by 0 bases; unmatched bases: 9. The CDR3 is CASIQTSSTSYEQYF. CDR3 DNA: TGTGCCAGCATTCAGACTAGCTCCACCTCCTACGAGCAGTACTTC.

This clone has only a few counts. The rearrangement joins TRBV7-9 to TRBJ2-7, with D possibly TRBD2 on 6 matching bases. Trimming removed 7 bases at V and 2 bases at J, with 18 bases between. Per the germline V gene, CDR1 is SEHNR and CDR2 is FQNEAQ (reference sequence). The CDR3 loop spans 15 amino acids. CDR3 sequence reads: CASTDGLRRAYEQYF. DNA for the CDR3: TGTGCCAGCACCGACGGCTTAAGGAGGGCCTACGAGCAGTACTTC.

This rearrangement joins TRBV4-1 to TRBJ1-6, with 8 bases matching TRBD1. The CDR3 totals 17 residues. J lost 9 bases, V lost 0 bases, and 10 bases had no gene match. CDR1 and CDR2 from the germline V gene are MGHRA and YSYEKL. For the CDR3, the DNA is TGCGCCAGCAGCCAAGACTTTCCCGGGACAGGCAGTTCACCCCTCCACTTT. This sequence encodes CASSQDFPGTGSSPLHF.

V usage is TRBV19 and J usage is TRBJ1-5, with D hard to call. Germline V gene sequence: CDR1 LNHDA, CDR2 SQIVND (reference sequence). V was clipped by 1 base and J by 15 bases, with 16 bases between them. The CDR3 contains 13 residues. CDR3 in amino acids: CASSIVSDSVTHF. The CDR3 DNA reads as TGTGCCAGTAGTATAGTCAGCGACTCCGTCACGCATTTT.

The chain couples TRBV27 to TRBJ1-2; 7 bases fit TRBD1. This CDR3 is built from 16 residues. V trimming: 4 bases; J trimming: 5 bases; junction bases outside the gene matches: 13. CDR1 is MNHEY, CDR2 SMNVEV, per germline (reference sequence). The CDR3 sequence is CASSSYRGRGNYGYTF. The CDR3 DNA is TGTGCCAGCAGTTCCTACAGGGGTAGAGGAAATTATGGCTACACCTTC.

The gene calls are TRBV5-1 and TRBJ2-3; D uncertain. The CDR3 consists of 15 residues. V was trimmed by 1 base and J by 0 bases, leaving 9 bases between them. Germline V gene lookup returns CDR1 SGHRS and CDR2 YFSETQ. CDR3 coding DNA: TGCGCCAGCAGCTTGTGGGCAGCAAGCACAGATACGCAGTATTTT. Amino acid sequence: CASSLWAASTDTQYF.

V and J are TRBV27 and TRBJ2-4, with 8 nucleotides matching TRBD2. The CDR3 covers 14 residues. V dropped 5 bases and J dropped 7; count of bases not matched to a gene: 7. Germline CDR1 is MNHEY and CDR2 is SMNVEV (reference sequence). CDR3 residues: CASSLAGSGNIQYF. CDR3 DNA: TGTGCCAGCAGTCTAGCGGGTAGCGGGAACATTCAGTACTTC.

The CDR3 nucleotides are TGTGCCAGCAGCCAACAACGACAGGGTTACTCCTACGAGCAGTACTTC. Encoded protein: CASSQQRQGYSYEQYF. The V call is TRBV4-2, the J call TRBJ2-7, with 7 bases lining up with TRBD1. This CDR3 is 16 amino acids long. Germline values: CDR1 LGHNA, CDR2 YNFKEQ. With V trimmed by 2 bases and J by 0 bases, 7 bases remained unmatched.